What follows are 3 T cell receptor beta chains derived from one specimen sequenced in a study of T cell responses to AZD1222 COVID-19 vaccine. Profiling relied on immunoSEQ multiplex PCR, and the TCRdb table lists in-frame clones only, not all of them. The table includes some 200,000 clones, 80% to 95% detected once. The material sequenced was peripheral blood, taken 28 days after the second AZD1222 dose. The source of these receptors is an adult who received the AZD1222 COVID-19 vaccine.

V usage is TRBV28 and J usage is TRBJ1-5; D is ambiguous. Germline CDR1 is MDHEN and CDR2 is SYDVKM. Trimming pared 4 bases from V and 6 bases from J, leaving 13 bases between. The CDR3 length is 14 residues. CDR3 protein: CASSSLGAGQPQHF. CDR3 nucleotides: TGTGCCAGCAGTTCTTTGGGCGCGGGTCAGCCCCAGCATTTT.

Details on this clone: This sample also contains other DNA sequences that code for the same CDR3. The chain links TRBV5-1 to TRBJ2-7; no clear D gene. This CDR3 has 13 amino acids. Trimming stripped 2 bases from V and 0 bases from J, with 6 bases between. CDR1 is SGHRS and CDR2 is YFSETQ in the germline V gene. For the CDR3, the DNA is TGCGCCAGCAGCTTCACAGTCTCCTACGAGCAGTACTTC. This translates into CASSFTVSYEQYF.

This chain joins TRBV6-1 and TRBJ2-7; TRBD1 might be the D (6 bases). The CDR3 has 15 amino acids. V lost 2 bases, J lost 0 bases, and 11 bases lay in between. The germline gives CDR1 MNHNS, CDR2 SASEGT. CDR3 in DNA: TGTGCCAGCAGTGAACACTGGACAGACTCCTACGAGCAGTACTTC. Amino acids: CASSEHWTDSYEQYF.